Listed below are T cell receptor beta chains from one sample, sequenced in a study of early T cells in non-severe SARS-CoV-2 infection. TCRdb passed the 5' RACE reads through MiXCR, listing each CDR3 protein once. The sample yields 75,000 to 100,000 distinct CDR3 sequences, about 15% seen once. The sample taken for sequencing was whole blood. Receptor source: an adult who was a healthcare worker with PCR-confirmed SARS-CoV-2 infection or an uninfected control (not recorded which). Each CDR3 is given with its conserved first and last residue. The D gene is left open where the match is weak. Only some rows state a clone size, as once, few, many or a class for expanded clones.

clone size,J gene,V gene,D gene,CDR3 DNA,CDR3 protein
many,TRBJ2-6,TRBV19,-,TGTGCCAGTAGTATCTCTGGGGCCAACGTCCTGACTTTC,CASSISGANVLTF
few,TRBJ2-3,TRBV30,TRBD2,TGTGCCTGGAGGACTAGCGGGAGCACAGATACGCAGTATTTT,CAWRTSGSTDTQYF
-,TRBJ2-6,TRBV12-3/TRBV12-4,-,TGTGCCAGCAGTTTACTGGCGGGATCCCCCGGGGCCAACGTCCTGACTTTC,CASSLLAGSPGANVLTF
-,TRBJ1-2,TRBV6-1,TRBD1,TGTGCCAGCAAACCCCCAGGGGGCCATGGCTACACCTTC,CASKPPGGHGYTF
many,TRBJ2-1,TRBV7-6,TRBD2,TGTGCCAGCCAAAGGATGCTAGCGGACAATGAGCAGTTCTTC,CASQRMLADNEQFF
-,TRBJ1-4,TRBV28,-,TGTGCCAGCAGTTTCAATGCGCGGAAGCGGATTAAATATGCAACTAATGAAAAACTGTTTTTT,CASSFNARKRIKYATNEKLFF
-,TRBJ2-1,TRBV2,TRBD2,TGTGCCAGCACAACCCAAATTGGGACTAGCGGTGTAAATGAGCAGTTCTTC,CASTTQIGTSGVNEQFF
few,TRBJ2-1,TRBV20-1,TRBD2,TGCAGTGCTAGGGGAAGGATGGATATACTAGCGGGAGGAGGGCACTATGAGCAGTTCTTC,CSARGRMDILAGGGHYEQFF
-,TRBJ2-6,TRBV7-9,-,TGTGCCAGCAGCTCGTTAACGGGACACAGCTCTGGGGCCAACGTCCTGACTTTC,CASSSLTGHSSGANVLTF
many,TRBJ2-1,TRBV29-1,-,TGCAGCGTTGATACAGGTTACAATGAGCAGTTCTTC,CSVDTGYNEQFF
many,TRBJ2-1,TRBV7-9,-,TGTGCCAGCAGCCCAGGCGGTAATGCTGAGCAGTTCTTC,CASSPGGNAEQFF
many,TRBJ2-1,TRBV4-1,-,TGCGCCAGCAGCCTCTTAGCGGTCCTGGCTGAGGAGCAGTTCTTC,CASSLLAVLAEEQFF
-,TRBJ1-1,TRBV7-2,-,TGTGCCAGCAGCTTATACGGGGGAGGTACTGAAGCTTTCTTT,CASSLYGGGTEAFF
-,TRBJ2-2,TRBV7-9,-,TGTGCCAGCAGCTTTGGGCCTACGAACACCGGGGAGCTGTTTTTT,CASSFGPTNTGELFF
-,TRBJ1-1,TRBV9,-,TGTGCCAGCAGCGTAGGACACTCGGGTACTGAAGCTTTCTTT,CASSVGHSGTEAFF
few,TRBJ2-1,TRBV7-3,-,TGTGCCAGCAGCTTAAACCCCGCTAGCTTAGGTGAGCAGTTCTTC,CASSLNPASLGEQFF
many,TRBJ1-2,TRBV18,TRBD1,TGTGCCAGCTCACCAGGGACAGAGAACTATGGCTACACCTTC,CASSPGTENYGYTF
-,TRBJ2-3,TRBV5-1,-,TGCGCCAGCAGCTTAAGTCAGAGAAACACAGATACGCAGTATTTT,CASSLSQRNTDTQYF
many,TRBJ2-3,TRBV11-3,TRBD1,TGTGCCAGCAGCCCAGGACAGGGGGGCACAGATACGCAGTATTTT,CASSPGQGGTDTQYF
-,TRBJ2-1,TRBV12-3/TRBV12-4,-,TGTGCCAGCAGTACCGGGACGAACTACAATGAGCAGTTCTTC,CASSTGTNYNEQFF
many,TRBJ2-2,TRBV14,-,TGTGCCAGCAGCCATCGGGCCCGGAACACCGGGGAGCTGTTTTTT,CASSHRARNTGELFF
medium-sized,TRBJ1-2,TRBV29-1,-,TGCAGCGCTTGGTCGTATGGCTACACCTTC,CSAWSYGYTF
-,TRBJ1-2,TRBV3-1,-,TGTGCCAGCAGCCAAACAGGAATGCTTGACTATGGCTACACCTTC,CASSQTGMLDYGYTF
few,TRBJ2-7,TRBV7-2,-,TGTGCCAGCAGCTTAGTGGTAGCAGAAAAGTGTGACTTC,CASSLVVAEKCDF
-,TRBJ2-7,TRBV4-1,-,TGCGCCAGCAGCCAAGTTGGGTACGAGCAGTACTTC,CASSQVGYEQYF
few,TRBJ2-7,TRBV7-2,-,TGTGCCAGCAGGGTACTAGACTCCTACGAGCAGTACTTC,CASRVLDSYEQYF
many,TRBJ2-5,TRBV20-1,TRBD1,TGCAGTGCCACAGGGGGCCACCAAGAGACCCAGTACTTC,CSATGGHQETQYF
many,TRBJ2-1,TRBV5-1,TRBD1,TGCGCCAGCAGCCCCCGGGACAGGGGTAACAATGAGCAGTTCTTC,CASSPRDRGNNEQFF
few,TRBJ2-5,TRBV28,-,TGTGCCAGCAGTTCTTTGGACGGACAAGAGACCCAGTACTTC,CASSSLDGQETQYF
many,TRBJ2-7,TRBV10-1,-,TGCGCCAGCAGTGAAGGACCCGCTGGGGAGCAGTACTTC,CASSEGPAGEQYF
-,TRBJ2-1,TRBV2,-,TGTGCCAGCAGCGATATTGACGGGCCCTACAATGAGCAGTTCTTC,CASSDIDGPYNEQFF
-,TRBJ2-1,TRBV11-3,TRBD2,TGTGCCAGCAGCTCATCTTTAGTGGGAGGGCCGGATGAGCAGTTCTTC,CASSSSLVGGPDEQFF
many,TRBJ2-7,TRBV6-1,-,TGTGCCAGCAGTCCCCAGCGGAGCACCTACGAGCAGTACTTC,CASSPQRSTYEQYF
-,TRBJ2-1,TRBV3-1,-,TGTGCCAGCAGCCAAGGGACGGGGAGCAATGAGCAGTTCTTC,CASSQGTGSNEQFF